This paragraph reports one T cell receptor (beta chain). Its specificity is not known. Blood got drawn at baseline, again on cycle 4 day 1, and then on cycle 7 day 1. This sample is part of a study of OX40 agonist ivuxolimab in advanced cancers. About the research overall: At just under 85% male, the cohort had a mean age of about 55 years, ranging from roughly 20 to 90. General study points: Among expanded peripheral T cells, antigen specificity went undetermined.

The repertoire was sequenced with immunoSEQ multiplex PCR; TCRdb's copy has only in-frame clones and lacks some. Here the sample spans roughly 90,000 clones, approximately 90% being singletons. CDR3 length: 15 residues. Trimming took 3 bases from V and 1 from J, leaving 9 bases between them. Germline V CDR1 and CDR2: KGHSH, LQKENI. The source is an adult with an advanced solid tumor such as melanoma, head and neck, liver or kidney cancer. This chain connects TRBV18 to TRBJ2-2; D might be TRBD1 (5 bases). This sample comprised CD4+ or CD8+ T cells sorted from blood, obtained in a trial of the OX40 agonist ivuxolimab. The DNA of the CDR3 is TGTGCCAGCTCACCCGACAGAAAGAACACCGGGGAGCTGTTTTTT. It encodes CASSPDRKNTGELFF.